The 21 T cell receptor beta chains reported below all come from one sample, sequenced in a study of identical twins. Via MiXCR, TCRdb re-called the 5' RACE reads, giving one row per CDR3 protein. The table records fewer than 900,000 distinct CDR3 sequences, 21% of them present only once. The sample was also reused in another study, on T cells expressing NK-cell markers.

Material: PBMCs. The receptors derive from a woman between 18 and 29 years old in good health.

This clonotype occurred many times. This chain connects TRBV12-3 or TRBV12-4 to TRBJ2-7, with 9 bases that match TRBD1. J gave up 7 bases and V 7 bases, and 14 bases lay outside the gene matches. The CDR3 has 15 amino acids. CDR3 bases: TGTGCCAGCACTATCGGGACAGGGCGTTCTGGGGAGCAGTACTTC. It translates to CASTIGTGRSGEQYF.

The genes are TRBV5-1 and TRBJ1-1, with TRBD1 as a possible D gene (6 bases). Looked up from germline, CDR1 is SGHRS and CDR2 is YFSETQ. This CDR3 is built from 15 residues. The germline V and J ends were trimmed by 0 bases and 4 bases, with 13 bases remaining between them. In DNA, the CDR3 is TGCGCCAGCAGCTTGGAGTGGGAGGGGGGCACTGAAGCTTTCTTT. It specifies CASSLEWEGGTEAFF.

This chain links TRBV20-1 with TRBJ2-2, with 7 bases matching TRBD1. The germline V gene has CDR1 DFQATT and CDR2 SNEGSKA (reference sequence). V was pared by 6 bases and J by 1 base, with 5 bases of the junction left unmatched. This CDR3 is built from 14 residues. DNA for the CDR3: TGCAGTGCACTCCGGGACAGGAACACCGGGGAGCTGTTTTTT. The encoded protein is CSALRDRNTGELFF.

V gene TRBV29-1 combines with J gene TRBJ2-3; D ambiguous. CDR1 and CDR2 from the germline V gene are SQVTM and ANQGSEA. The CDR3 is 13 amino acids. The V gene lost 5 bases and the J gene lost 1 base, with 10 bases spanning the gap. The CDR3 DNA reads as TGCAGCGTTCCCGGAGCAGGCACAGATACGCAGTATTTT. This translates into CSVPGAGTDTQYF.

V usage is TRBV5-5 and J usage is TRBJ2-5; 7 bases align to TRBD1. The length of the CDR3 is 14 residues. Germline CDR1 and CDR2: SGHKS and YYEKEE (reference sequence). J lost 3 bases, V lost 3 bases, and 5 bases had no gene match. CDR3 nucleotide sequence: TGTGCCAGCAGCTGGACAGGCGTGAAAGAGACCCAGTACTTC. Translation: CASSWTGVKETQYF.

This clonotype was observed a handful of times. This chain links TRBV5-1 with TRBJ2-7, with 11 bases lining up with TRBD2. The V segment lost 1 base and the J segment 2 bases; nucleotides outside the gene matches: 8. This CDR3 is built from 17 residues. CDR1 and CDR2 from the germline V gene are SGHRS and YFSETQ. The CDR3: CASSLTTSGGLTYEQYF. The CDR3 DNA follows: TGCGCCAGCAGCTTGACCACTAGCGGGGGACTAACCTACGAGCAGTACTTC.

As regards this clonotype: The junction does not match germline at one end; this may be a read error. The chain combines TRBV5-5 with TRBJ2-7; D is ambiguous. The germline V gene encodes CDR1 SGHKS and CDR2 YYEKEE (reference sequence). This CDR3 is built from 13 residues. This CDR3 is CASSFTSTAEQYF. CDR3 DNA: TGTGCCAGTAGCTTTACCTCGACCGCCGAGCAGTACTTC. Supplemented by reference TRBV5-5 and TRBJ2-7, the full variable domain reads DAGVTQSPTHLIKTRGQQVTLRCSPISGHKSVSWYQQVLGQGPQFIFQYYEKEERGRGNFPDRFSARQFPNYSSELNVNALLLGDSALYLCASSFTSTAEQYFGPGTRLTVT.

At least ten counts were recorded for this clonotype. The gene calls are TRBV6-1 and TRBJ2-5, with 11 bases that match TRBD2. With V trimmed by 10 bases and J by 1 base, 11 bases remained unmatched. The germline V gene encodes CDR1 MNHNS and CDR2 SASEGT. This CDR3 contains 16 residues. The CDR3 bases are TGTGCCACTCAAAGACTAGCGGGGAAGAGCCAAGAGACCCAGTACTTC. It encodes CATQRLAGKSQETQYF.

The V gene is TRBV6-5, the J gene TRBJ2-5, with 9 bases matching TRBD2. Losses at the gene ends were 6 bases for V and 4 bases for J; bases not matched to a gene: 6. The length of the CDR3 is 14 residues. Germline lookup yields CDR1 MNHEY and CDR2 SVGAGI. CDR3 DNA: TGTGCCAGCAGATTAGCGGGAGAGGGAGAGACCCAGTACTTC. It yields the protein CASRLAGEGETQYF.

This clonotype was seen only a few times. The CDR3 sequence: CASRTGGEEYF. The CDR3 coding sequence is TGTGCCAGCAGGACGGGGGGGGAGGAGTACTTC. This chain connects TRBV6-2 or TRBV6-3 to TRBJ2-7; 8 bases are shared with TRBD2. The CDR3 extends over 11 amino acids. J gave up 11 bases and V 6 bases, and 6 bases lay outside the gene matches. CDR1 is MNHEY, CDR2 SVGEGT, per germline.

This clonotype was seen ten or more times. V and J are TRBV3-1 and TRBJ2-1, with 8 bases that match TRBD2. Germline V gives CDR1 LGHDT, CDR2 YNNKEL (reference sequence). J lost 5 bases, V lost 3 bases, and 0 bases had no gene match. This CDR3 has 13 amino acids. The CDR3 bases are TGTGCCAGCAGCCAGGGACTAGACAATGAGCAGTTCTTC. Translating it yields CASSQGLDNEQFF.

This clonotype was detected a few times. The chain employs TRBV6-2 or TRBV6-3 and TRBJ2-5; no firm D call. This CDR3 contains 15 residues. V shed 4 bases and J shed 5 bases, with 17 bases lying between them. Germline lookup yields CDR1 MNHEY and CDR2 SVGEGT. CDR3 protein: CASSSGSTFQETQYF. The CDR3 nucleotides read TGTGCCAGCAGTTCGGGTAGTACCTTCCAGGAGACCCAGTACTTC.

CDR3 sequence: CASSLGPGLAGADTQYF. The DNA for the CDR3 is TGTGCCAGCAGCTTAGGACCGGGACTAGCGGGGGCCGATACGCAGTATTTT. This sequence joins TRBV7-2 and TRBJ2-3, with 14 bases that match TRBD2. CDR3 length equals 17 residues. The J segment lost 6 bases and the V segment lost 1 base, leaving 6 bases of the junction unmatched. The germline CDR1 and CDR2 sequences are SGHTA and FQGNSA.

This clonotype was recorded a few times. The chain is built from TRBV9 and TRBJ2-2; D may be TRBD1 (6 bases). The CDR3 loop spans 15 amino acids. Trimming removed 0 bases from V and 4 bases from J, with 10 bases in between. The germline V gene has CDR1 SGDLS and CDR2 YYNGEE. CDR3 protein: CASSVETGLTGELFF. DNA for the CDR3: TGTGCCAGCAGCGTAGAGACAGGACTCACCGGGGAGCTGTTTTTT.

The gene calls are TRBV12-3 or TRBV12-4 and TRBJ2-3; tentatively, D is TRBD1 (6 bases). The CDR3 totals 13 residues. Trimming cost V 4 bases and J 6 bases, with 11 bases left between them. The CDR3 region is CASSSGTPDTQYF. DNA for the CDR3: TGTGCCAGCAGTTCCGGGACACCCGATACGCAGTATTTT.

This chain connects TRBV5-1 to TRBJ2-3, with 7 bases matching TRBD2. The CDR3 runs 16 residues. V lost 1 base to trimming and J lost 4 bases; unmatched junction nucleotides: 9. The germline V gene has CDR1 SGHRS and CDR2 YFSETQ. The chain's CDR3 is CASSLSTSAAADTQYF. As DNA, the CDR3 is TGCGCCAGCAGCTTGAGTACTAGCGCGGCCGCAGATACGCAGTATTTT.

The CDR3 sequence is CASSLQLTGELFF. The CDR3 DNA is TGTGCCAGCAGCTTGCAGCTGACCGGGGAGCTGTTTTTT. The chain joins TRBV7-3 to TRBJ2-2; D unclear. Germline lookup yields CDR1 SGHTA and CDR2 FQGTGA. The V end was cut by 3 bases, the J end by 5 bases, with 7 bases between. This CDR3 is 13 amino acids long. Full variable domain (missing parts from reference TRBV7-3 and TRBJ2-2): GAGVSQTPSNKVTEKGKYVELRCDPISGHTALYWYRQSLGQGPEFLIYFQGTGAADDSGLPNDRFFAVRPEGSVSTLKIQRTERGDSAVYLCASSLQLTGELFFGEGSRLTVL.

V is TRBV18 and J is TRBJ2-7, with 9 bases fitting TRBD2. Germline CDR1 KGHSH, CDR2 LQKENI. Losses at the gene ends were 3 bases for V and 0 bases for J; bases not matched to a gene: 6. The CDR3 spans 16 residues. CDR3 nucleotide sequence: TGTGCCAGCTCACCGAGGAGCGGGGGGCTCTCCTACGAGCAGTACTTC. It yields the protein CASSPRSGGLSYEQYF. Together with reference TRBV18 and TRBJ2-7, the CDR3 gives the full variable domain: NAGVMQNPRHLVRRRGQEARLRCSPMKGHSHVYWYRQLPEEGLKFMVYLQKENIIDESGMPKERFSAEFPKEGPSILRIQQVVRGDSAAYFCASSPRSGGLSYEQYFGPGTRLTVT.

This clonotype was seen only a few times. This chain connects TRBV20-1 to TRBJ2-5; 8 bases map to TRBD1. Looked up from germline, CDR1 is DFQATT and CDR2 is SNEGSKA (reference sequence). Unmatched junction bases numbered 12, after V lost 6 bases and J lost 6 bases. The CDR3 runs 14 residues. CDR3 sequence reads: CSAAPGQVEQTQYF. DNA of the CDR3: TGCAGTGCAGCCCCGGGACAGGTCGAACAGACCCAGTACTTC.

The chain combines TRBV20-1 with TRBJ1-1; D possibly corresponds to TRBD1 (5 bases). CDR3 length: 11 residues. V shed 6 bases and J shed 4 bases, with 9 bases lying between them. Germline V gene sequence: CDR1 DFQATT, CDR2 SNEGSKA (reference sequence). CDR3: CSAGRGTEAFF. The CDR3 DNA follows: TGCAGTGCGGGGAGGGGCACTGAAGCTTTCTTT.

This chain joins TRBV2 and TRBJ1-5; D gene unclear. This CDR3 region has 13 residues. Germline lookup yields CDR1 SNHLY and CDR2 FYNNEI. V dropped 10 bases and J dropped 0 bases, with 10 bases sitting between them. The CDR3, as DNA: TGTGCCATTCAGGCCCTTAGCAATCAGCCCCAGCATTTT. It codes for CAIQALSNQPQHF.